This T cell receptor (beta chain) was captured in a study of T cell responses to AZD1222 COVID-19 vaccine (dated by TCRdb to the early 2020s). Some background on the complete study: AZD1222 recipients given second doses at about 4 weeks or at about 12 weeks were pooled, since spike-specific TCR depth and breadth were not found to differ between the two schedules. Enrollment into the trials was organized by age into subgroups of 18-55, 56-69 and 70-plus years, and those subgroups contained about 160, 30 and 59 TCR-sequenced participants, respectively. TCR sequencing covered over 230 trial participants: 200 to 220 given two doses of AZD1222 and about 26 given two doses of MenACWY control vaccine.

Turning to this clone: This receptor's antigen is unknown. No much larger clone is present one base from it, and per-base qualities are unavailable.

The CDR3 contains 15 residues, cysteine and phenylalanine counted. Here the CDR3 DNA is all that survives: 45 bases in frame from base 1. At the junction V is shortened by 3 bases and J by 5 bases, with 17 bases in between. CDR1 KGHSH and CDR2 LQKENI were looked up in the germline V gene. Beyond this particular receptor, the publication reports: Most participants were white British and females outnumbered males, and the authors suggested that clonal diversity may have been underestimated. Only a handful of AZD1222 recipients were SARS-CoV-2 seropositive at baseline, limiting conclusions about previously exposed vaccinees. The 56-69-year group was small, and its depth increase did not reach significance, likely because of low power. No day 14 peak-response samples were available, so repertoires were characterized only after the peak T cell response. Nearly half of unique spike-specific TCRs reportedly recognized epitopes outside regions mutated in the B.1.351 and B.1.1.7 variants. Vaccine-associated CD4 TCRs spanned the whole spike protein, with dominant responses in regions 160-218 and 743-854. After two AZD1222 doses, both the breadth and the depth of spike-specific TCRs were significantly higher than at day 0 and than in MenACWY recipients.

The CDR3 regions of human TCRbeta chains were analyzed by immunosequencing. Regarding the original processing steps: Repertoire TCRs were checked for matches against a reference library of SARS-CoV-2-specific TCRs that had been generated using the MIRA antigen-specificity platform. Breadth meant the fraction of unique TCRs that were SARS-CoV-2-associated, whereas depth meant the fraction of total T cells that were SARS-CoV-2-associated. Each spike-specific TCR was assigned to its reactive spike region and to a CD4 or CD8 class using the MIRA data. Log10-transformed breadth and depth values were compared by one-way ANOVA with Sidak's multiple comparisons tests. TCRdb re-hosts the immuneACCESS table, in-frame sequences only. Its copies lack some clones; in the studies checked, an unresolved V gene accounts for under half of them, and the cause for the rest is not known. Clonal size and the V and J genes are those of that table, whereas D and trimming came from the DNA. The sample table lists 200,000 or so clones, approximately 90% of them with a count of one. Around 5.8% of the sample is taken by the ten largest.

The sample's time point label, decoded: baseline before first vaccination. The vaccinee samples were drawn from two UK trials, COV001 and COV002, one of which was a single-blind randomized controlled phase 2/3 trial testing AZD1222 (ChAdOx1 nCoV-19) in healthy adults. Trial participant PBMC samples were collected at day 0 and day 28 after the second dose for TCRbeta chain sequencing. The TCR was taken from an adult in good health. Here the chain combines TRBV18 and TRBJ2-7; the D segment could be TRBD2, given 6 matching bases. The input for sequencing was peripheral blood, taken on day 0 of AZD1222 vaccination. Here is the DNA: TGTGCCAGCTCACCCAGTCATGGAGGGCGGGACGAGCAGTACTTC. It translates as CASSPSHGGRDEQYF.